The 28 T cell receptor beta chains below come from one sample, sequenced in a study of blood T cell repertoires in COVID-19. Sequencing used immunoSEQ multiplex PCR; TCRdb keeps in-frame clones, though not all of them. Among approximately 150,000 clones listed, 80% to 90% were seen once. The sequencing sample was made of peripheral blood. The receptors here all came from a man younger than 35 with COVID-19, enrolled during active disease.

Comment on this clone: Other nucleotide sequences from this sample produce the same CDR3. Written as DNA, the CDR3 is TGTGCCAGCAGTTGGTCAGGGGGGTACAATGAGCAGTTCTTC. The encoded protein is CASSWSGGYNEQFF. The V gene is TRBV27, the J gene TRBJ2-1, with D possibly matching TRBD1 (7 bases). The V end was cut by 4 bases, the J end by 4 bases, with 11 bases between. This CDR3 is built from 14 residues. CDR1 and CDR2 from the germline V gene are MNHEY and SMNVEV (reference sequence).

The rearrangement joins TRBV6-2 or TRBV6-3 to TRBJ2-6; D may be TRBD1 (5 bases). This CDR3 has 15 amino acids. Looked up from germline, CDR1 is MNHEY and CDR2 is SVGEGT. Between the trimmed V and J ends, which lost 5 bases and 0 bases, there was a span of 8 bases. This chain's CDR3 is CASSVDNSGANVLTF. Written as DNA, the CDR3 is TGTGCCAGCAGTGTGGACAACTCTGGGGCCAACGTCCTGACTTTC.

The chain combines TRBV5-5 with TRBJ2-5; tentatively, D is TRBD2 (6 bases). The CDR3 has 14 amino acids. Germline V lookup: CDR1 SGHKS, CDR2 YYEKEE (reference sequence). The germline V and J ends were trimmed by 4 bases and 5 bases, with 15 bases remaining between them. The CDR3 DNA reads TGTGCCAGCAGCGAGACCGGGACTCCGGAGACCCAGTACTTC. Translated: CASSETGTPETQYF.

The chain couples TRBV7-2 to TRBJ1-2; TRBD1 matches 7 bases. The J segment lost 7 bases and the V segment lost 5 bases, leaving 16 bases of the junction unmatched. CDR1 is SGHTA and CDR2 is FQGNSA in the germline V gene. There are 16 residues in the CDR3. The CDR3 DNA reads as TGTGCCAGCAGCATAGGGACAGCGCGCGCTTTTGTTGGCTACACCTTC. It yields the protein CASSIGTARAFVGYTF.

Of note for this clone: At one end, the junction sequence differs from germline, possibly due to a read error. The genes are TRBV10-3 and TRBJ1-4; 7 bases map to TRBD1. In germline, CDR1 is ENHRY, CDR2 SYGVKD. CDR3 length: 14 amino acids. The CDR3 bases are TGTGCCATCAGTGAACAGGGGAATAATGAAAAACTGCTTTTT. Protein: CAISEQGNNEKLLF.

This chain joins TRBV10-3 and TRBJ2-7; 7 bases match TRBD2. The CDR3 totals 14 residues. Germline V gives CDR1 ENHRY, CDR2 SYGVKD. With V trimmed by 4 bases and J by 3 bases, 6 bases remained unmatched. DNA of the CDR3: TGTGCCATCAGTGGGACTAGTTCCCTCTACGAGCAGTACTTC. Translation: CAISGTSSLYEQYF.

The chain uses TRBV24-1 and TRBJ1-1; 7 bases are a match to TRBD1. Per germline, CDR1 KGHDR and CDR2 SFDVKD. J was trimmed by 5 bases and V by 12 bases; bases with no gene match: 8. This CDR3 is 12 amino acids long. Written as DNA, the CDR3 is TGTGCCGCAACGACAGGGAAGACTGAAGCTTTCTTT. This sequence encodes CAATTGKTEAFF.

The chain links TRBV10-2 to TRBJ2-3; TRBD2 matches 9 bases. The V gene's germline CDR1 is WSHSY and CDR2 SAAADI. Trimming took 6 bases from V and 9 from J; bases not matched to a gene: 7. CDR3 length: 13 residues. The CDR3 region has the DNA TGCGCCAGCAGATCTAGCGGGGCCGGCACGCAGTATTTT. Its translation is CASRSSGAGTQYF.

The CDR3 region is CASSLRVSSGRADTQYF. The CDR3 coding sequence is TGTGCCAGCAGCCTAAGGGTTTCTAGCGGGAGAGCAGATACGCAGTATTTT. This chain links TRBV7-8 with TRBJ2-3, with TRBD2 identical over 10 bases. V lost 5 bases and J lost 4; bases outside the gene matches: 12. The CDR3 loop spans 17 amino acids. Germline V gene lookup returns CDR1 SGHVS and CDR2 FQNEAQ.

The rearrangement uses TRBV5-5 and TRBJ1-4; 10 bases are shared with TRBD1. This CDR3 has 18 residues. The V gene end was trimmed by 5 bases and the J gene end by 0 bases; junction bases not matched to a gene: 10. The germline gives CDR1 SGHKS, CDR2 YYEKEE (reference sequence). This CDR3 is CASSLGTGVTATNEKLFF. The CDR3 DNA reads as TGTGCCAGCAGTCTAGGGACAGGGGTTACGGCAACTAATGAAAAACTGTTTTTT.

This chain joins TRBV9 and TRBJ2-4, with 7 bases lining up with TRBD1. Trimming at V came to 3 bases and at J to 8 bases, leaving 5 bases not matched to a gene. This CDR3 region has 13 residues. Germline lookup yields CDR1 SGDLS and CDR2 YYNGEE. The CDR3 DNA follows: TGTGCCAGCAGCGGAGGGGGCGGAGACATTCAGTACTTC. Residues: CASSGGGGDIQYF. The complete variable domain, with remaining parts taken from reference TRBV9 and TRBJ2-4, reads DSGVTQTPKHLITATGQRVTLRCSPRSGDLSVYWYQQSLDQGLQFLIQYYNGEERAKGNILERFSAQQFPDLHSELNLSSLELGDSALYFCASSGGGGDIQYFGAGTRLSVL.

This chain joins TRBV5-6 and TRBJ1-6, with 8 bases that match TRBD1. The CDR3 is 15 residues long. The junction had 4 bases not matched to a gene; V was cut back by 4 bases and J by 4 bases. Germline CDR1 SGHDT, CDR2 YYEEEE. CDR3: CASSPRDRYNSPLHF. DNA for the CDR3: TGTGCCAGCAGCCCCCGGGACAGGTATAATTCACCCCTCCACTTT.

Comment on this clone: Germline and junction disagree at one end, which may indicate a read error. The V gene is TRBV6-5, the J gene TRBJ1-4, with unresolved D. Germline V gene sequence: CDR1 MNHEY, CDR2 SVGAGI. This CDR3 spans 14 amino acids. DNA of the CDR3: TGTGCCAGCAGTTACTCCCGGGGTAATGAAAAACTGCTTTTT. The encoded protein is CASSYSRGNEKLLF.

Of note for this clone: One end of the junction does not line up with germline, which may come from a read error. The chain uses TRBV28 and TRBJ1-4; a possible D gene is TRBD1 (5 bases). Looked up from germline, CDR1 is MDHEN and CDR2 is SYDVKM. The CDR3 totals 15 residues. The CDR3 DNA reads TGTGCCAGCAGTTTCTCCGTTCAGGGATTTGGAAAACTGCTTTTT. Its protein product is CASSFSVQGFGKLLF.

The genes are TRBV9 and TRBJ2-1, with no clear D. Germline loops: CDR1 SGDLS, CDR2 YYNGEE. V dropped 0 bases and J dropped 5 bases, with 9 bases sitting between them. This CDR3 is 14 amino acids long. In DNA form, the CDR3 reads TGTGCCAGCAGCGTAGCAACGACAAACAATGAGCAGTTCTTC. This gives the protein CASSVATTNNEQFF. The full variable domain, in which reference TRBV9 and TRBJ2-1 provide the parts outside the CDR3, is DSGVTQTPKHLITATGQRVTLRCSPRSGDLSVYWYQQSLDQGLQFLIQYYNGEERAKGNILERFSAQQFPDLHSELNLSSLELGDSALYFCASSVATTNNEQFFGPGTRLTVL.

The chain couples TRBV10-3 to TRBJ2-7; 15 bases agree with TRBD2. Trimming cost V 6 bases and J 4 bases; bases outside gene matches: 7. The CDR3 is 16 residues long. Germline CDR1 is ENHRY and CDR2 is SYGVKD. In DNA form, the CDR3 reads TGTGCCATCAGCGGGACTAGCGGGAGGTTTGGGTACGAGCAGTACTTC. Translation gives CAISGTSGRFGYEQYF.

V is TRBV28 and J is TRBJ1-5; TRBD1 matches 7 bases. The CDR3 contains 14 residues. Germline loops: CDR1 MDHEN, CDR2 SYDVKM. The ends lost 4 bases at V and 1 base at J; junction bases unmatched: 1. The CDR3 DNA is TGTGCCAGCAGTTCGGACAGGAGCAATCAGCCCCAGCATTTT. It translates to CASSSDRSNQPQHF.

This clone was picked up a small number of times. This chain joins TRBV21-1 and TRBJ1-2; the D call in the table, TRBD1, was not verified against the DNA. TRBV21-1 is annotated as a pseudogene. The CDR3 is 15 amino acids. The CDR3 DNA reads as TGTGCCAGCAGCGCCCGGAGGACAGGCCTCTATGGCTACACCTTC. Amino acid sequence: CASSARRTGLYGYTF.

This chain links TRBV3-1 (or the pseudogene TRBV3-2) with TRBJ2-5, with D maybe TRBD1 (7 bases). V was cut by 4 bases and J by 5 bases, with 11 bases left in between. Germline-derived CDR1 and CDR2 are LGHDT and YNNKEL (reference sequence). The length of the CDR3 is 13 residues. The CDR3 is CASSPGGTETQYF. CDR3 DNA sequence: TGTGCCAGCAGCCCAGGGGGGACGGAGACCCAGTACTTC.

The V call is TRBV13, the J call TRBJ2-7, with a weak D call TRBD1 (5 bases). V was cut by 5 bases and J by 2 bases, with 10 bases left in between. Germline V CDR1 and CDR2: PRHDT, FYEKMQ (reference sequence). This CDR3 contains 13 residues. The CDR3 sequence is CASSPDTTYEQYF. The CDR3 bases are TGTGCCAGCAGCCCGGACACTACCTACGAGCAGTACTTC.

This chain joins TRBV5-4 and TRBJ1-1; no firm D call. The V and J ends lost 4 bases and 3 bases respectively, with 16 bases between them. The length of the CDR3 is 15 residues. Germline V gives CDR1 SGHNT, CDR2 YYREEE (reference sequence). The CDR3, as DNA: TGTGCCAGCAGCCGAGGGTCGCCGTGGGACACTGAAGCTTTCTTT. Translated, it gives CASSRGSPWDTEAFF.

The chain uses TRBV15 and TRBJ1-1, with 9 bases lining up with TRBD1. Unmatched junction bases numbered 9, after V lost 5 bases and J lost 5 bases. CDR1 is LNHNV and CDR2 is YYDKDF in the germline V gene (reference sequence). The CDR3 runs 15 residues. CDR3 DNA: TGTGCCACCAGCGCTGAACAGGGGGCTATTACTGAAGCTTTCTTT. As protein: CATSAEQGAITEAFF.

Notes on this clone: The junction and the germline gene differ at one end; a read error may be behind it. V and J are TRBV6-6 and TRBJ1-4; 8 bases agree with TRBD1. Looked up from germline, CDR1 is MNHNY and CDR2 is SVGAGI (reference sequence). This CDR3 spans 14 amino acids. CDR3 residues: CASSAGTGNEKLLF. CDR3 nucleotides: TGTGCCAGCAGTGCCGGGACAGGAAATGAAAAACTGCTTTTT.

CDR3 DNA sequence: TGTGCCAGCAGTGTTACTAGCGGAGAGACCCAGTACTTC. It encodes CASSVTSGETQYF. The gene calls are TRBV27 and TRBJ2-5; TRBD2 aligns across 8 bases. This CDR3 contains 13 residues. The J segment lost 4 bases and the V segment lost 5 bases, leaving 3 bases of the junction unmatched. Germline lookup yields CDR1 MNHEY and CDR2 SMNVEV (reference sequence).

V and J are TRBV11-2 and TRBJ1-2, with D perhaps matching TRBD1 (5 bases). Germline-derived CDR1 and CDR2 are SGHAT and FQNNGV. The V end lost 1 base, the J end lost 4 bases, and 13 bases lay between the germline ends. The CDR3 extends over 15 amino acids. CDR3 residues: CASSLGDSLLYGYTF. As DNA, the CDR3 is TGTGCCAGCAGCTTAGGAGACAGCCTTCTCTATGGCTACACCTTC.

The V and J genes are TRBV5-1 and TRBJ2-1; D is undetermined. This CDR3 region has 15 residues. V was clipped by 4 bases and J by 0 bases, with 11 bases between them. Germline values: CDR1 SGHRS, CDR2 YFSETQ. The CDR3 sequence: CASSLAPNSYNEQFF. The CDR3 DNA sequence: TGCGCCAGCAGCCTGGCCCCCAACTCCTACAATGAGCAGTTCTTC.

CDR3 loop: CASSRVAGNTIYF. The CDR3 nucleotides are TGTGCCAGCAGCAGGGTTGCTGGAAACACCATATATTTT. The V gene is TRBV6-5, the J gene TRBJ1-3, with D tentatively TRBD1 (5 bases). Germline CDR1 is MNHEY and CDR2 is SVGAGI. V lost 6 bases and J lost 2, with 8 bases in between. CDR3 length equals 13 residues.

In DNA, the CDR3 is TGTGCCAGCAGCCTGGGGACTACCCTTGAGCAGTTCTTC. Protein product: CASSLGTTLEQFF. The gene calls are TRBV12-3 or TRBV12-4 and TRBJ2-1, with 7 bases lining up with TRBD2. This CDR3 is built from 13 residues. The ends lost 6 bases at V and 9 bases at J; junction bases unmatched: 8.